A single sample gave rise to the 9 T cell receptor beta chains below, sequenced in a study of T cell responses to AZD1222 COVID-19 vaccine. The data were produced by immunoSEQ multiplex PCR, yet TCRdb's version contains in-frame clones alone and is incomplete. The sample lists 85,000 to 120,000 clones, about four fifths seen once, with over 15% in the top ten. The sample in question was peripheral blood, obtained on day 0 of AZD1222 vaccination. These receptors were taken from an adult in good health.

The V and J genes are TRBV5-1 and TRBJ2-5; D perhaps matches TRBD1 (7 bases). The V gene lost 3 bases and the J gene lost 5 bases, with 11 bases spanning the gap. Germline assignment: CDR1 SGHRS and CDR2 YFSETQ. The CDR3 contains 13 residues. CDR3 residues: CASSSPGGETQYF. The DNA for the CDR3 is TGCGCCAGCAGCTCCCCAGGGGGGGAGACCCAGTACTTC.

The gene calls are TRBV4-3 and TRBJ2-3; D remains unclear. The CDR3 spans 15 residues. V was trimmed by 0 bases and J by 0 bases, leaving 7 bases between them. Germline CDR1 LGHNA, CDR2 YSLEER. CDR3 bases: TGCGCCAGCAGCCAAGAGTTAATAAGCACAGATACGCAGTATTTT. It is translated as CASSQELISTDTQYF.

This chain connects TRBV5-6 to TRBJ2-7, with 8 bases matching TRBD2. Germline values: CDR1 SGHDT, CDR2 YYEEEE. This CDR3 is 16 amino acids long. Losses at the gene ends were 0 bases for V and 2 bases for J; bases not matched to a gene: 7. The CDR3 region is CASSLVTSGLTYEQYF. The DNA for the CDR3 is TGTGCCAGCAGCTTGGTTACTAGCGGACTCACCTACGAGCAGTACTTC.

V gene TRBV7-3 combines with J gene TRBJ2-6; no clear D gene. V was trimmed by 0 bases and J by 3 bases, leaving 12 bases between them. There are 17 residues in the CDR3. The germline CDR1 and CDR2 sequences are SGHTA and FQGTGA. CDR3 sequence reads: CASSLTATGLGANVLTF. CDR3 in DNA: TGTGCCAGCAGCTTAACCGCGACTGGCCTTGGGGCCAACGTCCTGACTTTC.

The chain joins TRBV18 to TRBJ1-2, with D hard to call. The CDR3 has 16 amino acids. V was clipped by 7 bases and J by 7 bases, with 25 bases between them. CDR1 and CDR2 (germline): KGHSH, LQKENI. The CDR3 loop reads CASLRNSGDEMVGYTF. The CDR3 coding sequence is TGTGCCAGCTTGAGAAATTCAGGAGATGAGATGGTTGGCTACACCTTC.

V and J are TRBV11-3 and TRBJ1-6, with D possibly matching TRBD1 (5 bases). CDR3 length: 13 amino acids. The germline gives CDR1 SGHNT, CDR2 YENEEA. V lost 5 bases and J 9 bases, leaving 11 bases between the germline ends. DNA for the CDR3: TGTGCCAGCAGCCGGGACCGGGGTTCACCCCTCCACTTT. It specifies CASSRDRGSPLHF.

CDR3 DNA sequence: TGTGCCAGCAGTCTTAAGATGGGGGGGTGGCAAGAGACCCAGTACTTC. Its protein is CASSLKMGGWQETQYF. V gene TRBV7-2 combines with J gene TRBJ2-5, with 7 positions matching TRBD2. With 6 bases clipped from V and 2 bases from J, the junction kept 12 bases outside the gene matches. The CDR3 contains 16 residues. Germline CDR1 and CDR2: SGHTA and FQGNSA.

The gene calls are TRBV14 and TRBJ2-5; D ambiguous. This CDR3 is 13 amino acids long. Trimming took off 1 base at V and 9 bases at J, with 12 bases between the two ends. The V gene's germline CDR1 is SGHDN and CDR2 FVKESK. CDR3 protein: CASSQASSVAQYF. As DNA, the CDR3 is TGTGCCAGCAGCCAAGCGTCATCGGTGGCCCAGTACTTC.

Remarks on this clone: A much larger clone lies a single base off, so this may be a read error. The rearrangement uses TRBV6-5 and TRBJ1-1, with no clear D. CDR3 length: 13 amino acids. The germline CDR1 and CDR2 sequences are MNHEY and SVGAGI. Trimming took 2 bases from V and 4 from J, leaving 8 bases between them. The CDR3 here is CASSYRAGTEAFF. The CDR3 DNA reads TGTGCCAGCAGTTACAGGGCGGGCACTGAAGCTTTCTTT.